This record concerns one T cell receptor (beta chain) sequence. This record belongs to a study of CD8 T cells in Susac syndrome. The length of the CDR3 is 14 residues. CDR1 and CDR2 (germline): SGHDN, FVKESK. Deletions cut 4 bases from V and 8 bases from J, with 14 bases between. Random hexamers served to reverse transcribe roughly 0.5 to 1 ug RNA. TCRdb re-called the immunoSEQ multiplex PCR reads with MiXCR, one entry per CDR3 protein. The sample includes a few hundred thousand distinct CDR3 sequences, 70% to 90% of them seen just once. Sequencing was done on a sample of CD8+ T cells from PBMCs. J is TRBJ1-4 and V is TRBV14; D remains unclear. The sequence was obtained from a human donor with multiple sclerosis. The CDR3 loop reads CASSPGGRYEKLFF. For the CDR3, the DNA is TGTGCCAGCAGCCCGGGTGGGCGATACGAAAAACTGTTTTTT.